This T cell receptor (beta chain) stems from a study of metastatic and nonmetastatic thyroid tumors. Study-wide background: The authors compared repertoires across blood and tumor or nodule tissue from malignant and benign thyroid patients.

In the authors' methods: Built for papillary thyroid cancer, a distant-metastasis classifier drew on CDR3 differences across clinicopathological groups. TCRdb redid the clone calls on the PCR reads using MiXCR. These V and J calls derive from TCRdb rather than the authors' analysis. This table holds 15,000 to 20,000 clones, about 26% found once. Study findings and constraints: Malignant tumors reportedly showed significantly higher TCR beta diversity than benign nodules in both blood and tumor.

This clone came up a few times. Its matching antigen is unknown. Nobody among the patients had been given any treatment before thyroid surgery. Material for sequencing was adjacent normal tissue. This sequence originates from a female donor with papillary thyroid cancer or a benign thyroid nodule (not recorded which). Some clones in this sample may be carry-over from other donors' samples.

The CDR3: CATSSQGKGSGETQYF. In nucleotides, the CDR3 is TGTGCCACCAGCAGTCAGGGAAAGGGTTCGGGAGAGACCCAGTACTTC. The V and J genes are TRBV15 and TRBJ2-5; D is possibly TRBD1 (5 bases). V lost 3 bases to trimming and J lost 4 bases, with 18 bases between them. The CDR3 totals 16 residues. Germline V gives CDR1 LNHNV, CDR2 YYDKDF (reference sequence).